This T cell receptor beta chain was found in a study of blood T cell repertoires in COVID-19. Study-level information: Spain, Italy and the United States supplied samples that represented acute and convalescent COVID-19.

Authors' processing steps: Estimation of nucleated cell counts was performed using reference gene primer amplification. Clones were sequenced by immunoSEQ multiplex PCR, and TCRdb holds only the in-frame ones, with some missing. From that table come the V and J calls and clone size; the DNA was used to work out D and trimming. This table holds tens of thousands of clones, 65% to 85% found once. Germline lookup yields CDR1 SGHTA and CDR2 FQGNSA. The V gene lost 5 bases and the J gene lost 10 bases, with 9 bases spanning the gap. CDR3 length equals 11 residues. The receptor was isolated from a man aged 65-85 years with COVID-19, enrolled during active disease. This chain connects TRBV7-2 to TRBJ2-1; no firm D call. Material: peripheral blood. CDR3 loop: CASSPWAEQFF. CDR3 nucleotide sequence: TGTGCCAGCAGCCCCTGGGCAGAGCAGTTCTTC.